The T cell receptor (beta chain) described here comes from a study of blood T cell repertoires in COVID-19. Looking at the study overall: T cells, B-cell-depleted T cells, or PBMCs supplied cDNA or gDNA.

Assay: immunoSEQ multiplex PCR; the TCRdb copy retains only in-frame clones and omits some. The sample consists of fewer than 450,000 clones, 88% of them appearing once. Germline V gene lookup returns CDR1 SGHRS and CDR2 YFSETQ. V was clipped by 4 bases and J by 4 bases; unmatched bases: 6. The CDR3 length is 16 residues. The chain combines TRBV5-1 with TRBJ2-2, with TRBD2 matching 11 bases. This receptor was taken from a woman aged 40 to 50 with acute COVID-19. Sequencing was performed on PBMCs or T cells enriched from blood (not recorded which). The CDR3 DNA follows: TGCGCCAGCAGCATTCCTCTAGCGGGGGGCACCGGGGAGCTGTTTTTT. Translation: CASSIPLAGGTGELFF.